The rows below give T cell receptor beta chains drawn from one sample of a study of blood T cell repertoires in COVID-19. Method: immunoSEQ multiplex PCR; TCRdb's copy keeps in-frame clones and lacks some. The table records under 130,000 clones, about 85% of them present only once. The sample taken for sequencing was peripheral blood. The origin of the receptors is a human donor in a cohort sampled during active COVID-19. Each CDR3 is given with its conserved first and last residue. A D gene is named only where the DNA matches it firmly. Clone size is shown for a subset of rows, as once, few, many or a class of expanded clone.

v_gene	d_gene	j_gene	abundance	CDR3nt	CDR3aa
TRBV6-5	.	TRBJ1-1	.	TGTGCCAGCAGCTCGGGGTACTCGGAGGAAGCTTTCTTT	CASSSGYSEEAFF
TRBV4-1	TRBD2	TRBJ2-1	.	TGCGCCAGCAGCCAGGGGACTAGCGGGTTCGAGACCTACAATGAGCAGTTCTTC	CASSQGTSGFETYNEQFF
TRBV7-2	TRBD2	TRBJ2-1	.	TGTGCCAGCAGCTTACGGCGCGGGAGGAATGAGCAGTTCTTC	CASSLRRGRNEQFF
TRBV4-2	.	TRBJ1-6	.	TGTGCCAGCAGCCAAGCCGTGGACAGTTATTCACCCCTCCACTTT	CASSQAVDSYSPLHF
TRBV6-5	.	TRBJ2-5	.	TGTGCCAGCAGTTACTCGAACAGACAAGAGACCCAGTACTTC	CASSYSNRQETQYF
TRBV4-2	.	TRBJ2-7	.	TGTGCCAGCAGCCAAGAGCAGCGGGTAACCTACGAGCAGTACTTC	CASSQEQRVTYEQYF
TRBV18	TRBD1	TRBJ1-1	.	TGTGCCAGCTCACCACTAAGTGTGGGCAGGGGGCAGGGTGAAGCTTTCTTT	CASSPLSVGRGQGEAFF
TRBV4-1	.	TRBJ2-5	.	TGCGCCAGCAGCGAAGGATTGAGAAGTTTGGGGCGGGAGACCCAGTACTTC	CASSEGLRSLGRETQYF
TRBV19	.	TRBJ1-1	.	TGTGCCAGTAGTGAACAGAGGAACACTGAAGCTTTCTTT	CASSEQRNTEAFF
TRBV9	.	TRBJ2-5	.	TGTGCCAGCAGCGTAGGTGGTGCTCGGGACTACCAAGAGACCCAGTACTTC	CASSVGGARDYQETQYF
TRBV7-9	.	TRBJ2-3	few	TGTGCCAGCAGCTTACGCCAAGGGGCGCCAGATACGCAGTATTTT	CASSLRQGAPDTQYF
TRBV27	.	TRBJ1-4	.	TGTGCCAGCAGTCCATGGAGGGGGGGGTTTAATGAAAAACTGTTTTTT	CASSPWRGGFNEKLFF
TRBV9	TRBD1	TRBJ2-1	once	TGTGCCAGCAGCTCCTCCGGGACAGGGTACAATGAGCAGTTCTTC	CASSSSGTGYNEQFF
TRBV5-8	.	TRBJ2-1	.	TGTGCCAGCAGCTTGGCAGGCAGGAATTACAATGAGCAGTTCTTC	CASSLAGRNYNEQFF
TRBV5-1	.	TRBJ2-5	.	TGCGCCAGCAGCTTATTCCGCGGAGGGCAGGAAGAGACCCAGTACTTC	CASSLFRGGQEETQYF
TRBV6-6	.	TRBJ1-4	many	TGTGCCAGCAGTTATACCGACAGAGTTAATGAAAAACTGTTTTTT	CASSYTDRVNEKLFF
TRBV18	TRBD1	TRBJ1-3	.	TGTGCCAGCTCACCAGCGACAGGGGCGATTGGAAACACCATATATTTT	CASSPATGAIGNTIYF
TRBV10-3	.	TRBJ1-2	.	TGTGCCATCAAGGGGATCACACACCCAGGCTACACCTTC	CAIKGITHPGYTF
TRBV3-1/TRBV3-2	TRBD2	TRBJ2-7	.	TGTGCCAGCAGCCGCGGACTAGCGGGGGTACAGAACACCTACGAGCAGTACTTC	CASSRGLAGVQNTYEQYF
TRBV7-9	.	TRBJ1-4	.	TGTGCCAGCAGCTTATGGCAGGGGTGGGACGAAAAACTGTTTTTT	CASSLWQGWDEKLFF
TRBV24-1	TRBD2	TRBJ2-5	.	TGTGCCACCAGTGATGCCCTCGGGGGGGCGCGAGAGACCCAGTACTTC	CATSDALGGARETQYF
TRBV5-1	.	TRBJ2-7	.	TGCGCCAGCAGCTTGGTGCTAGGCTCCTACGAGCAGTACTTC	CASSLVLGSYEQYF
TRBV11-2	TRBD1	TRBJ2-1	.	TGTGCCAGCAGCCCAAGTCGGGGACAGCCCTACAATGAGCAGTTCTTC	CASSPSRGQPYNEQFF
TRBV12-5	.	TRBJ1-5	.	TGTGCTAGTGACCTATATAGCAATCAGCCCCAGCATTTT	CASDLYSNQPQHF
TRBV5-1	.	TRBJ1-1	.	TGCGCCAGCAGCTTGCACGGAGGGGCCACTGAAGCTTTCTTT	CASSLHGGATEAFF
TRBV3-1/TRBV3-2	.	TRBJ1-5	.	TGTGCCAGCAGCCCGGCCTCGGGTCAGCCCCAGCATTTT	CASSPASGQPQHF
TRBV27	TRBD2	TRBJ2-7	.	TGTGCCAGCAGGCCCTCGGGACTAGGTGTCGAGCAGTACTTC	CASRPSGLGVEQYF
TRBV28	.	TRBJ1-2	.	TGTGCCAGCACCCCCGGCGGGAACTATGGCTACACCTTC	CASTPGGNYGYTF
TRBV12-3/TRBV12-4	.	TRBJ1-1	.	TGTGCCAGTCTAGCAGGGAACACTGAAGCTTTCTTT	CASLAGNTEAFF
TRBV19	TRBD1	TRBJ1-1	.	TGTGCCAGTAGTACCTCGGTAGGGGGCGTCGACACTGAAGCTTTCTTT	CASSTSVGGVDTEAFF
TRBV5-5	TRBD1	TRBJ2-1	.	TGTGCCAGCAGCCTCCGGGACAGGGCCTACAATGAGCAGTTCTTC	CASSLRDRAYNEQFF
TRBV6-2/TRBV6-3	TRBD1	TRBJ2-7	.	TGTGCCAGCAGTTATTTCGGACAGGGGGTCGAGCAGTACTTC	CASSYFGQGVEQYF
TRBV18	.	TRBJ2-7	.	TGTGCCAGCTCGCACCAGTACGAGCAGTACTTC	CASSHQYEQYF
TRBV6-5	.	TRBJ2-2	.	TGTGCCAGCAGCTCGGGAGCCACCGGGGAGCTGTTTTTT	CASSSGATGELFF
TRBV3-1/TRBV3-2	TRBD2	TRBJ2-3	.	TGTGCCAGCAGCCAAATCCTAGCGGGGGCCGGGACAGATACGCAGTATTTT	CASSQILAGAGTDTQYF
TRBV20-1	.	TRBJ2-1	.	TGCAGTGCTAGACATTACAATGAGCAGTTCTTC	CSARHYNEQFF
TRBV19	.	TRBJ2-1	.	TGTGCCAGTAGTATTCAGGGGAACTCCTACAATGAGCAGTTCTTC	CASSIQGNSYNEQFF
TRBV29-1	.	TRBJ2-2	.	TGCAGCGTTTCTGACACCGGGGAGCTGTTTTTT	CSVSDTGELFF
TRBV19	TRBD1	TRBJ2-5	.	TGTGCCAGTAGCCGGACAGGGATCCGAGAGACCCAGTACTTC	CASSRTGIRETQYF
TRBV5-1	.	TRBJ2-7	.	TGCGCCAGCAGCTGGGGGCGGGGGTTATCCTACGAGCAGTACTTC	CASSWGRGLSYEQYF
TRBV27	TRBD2	TRBJ2-5	.	TGTGCCAGCAGTTACGGGACTAGCGGGCAAGAGACCCAGTACTTC	CASSYGTSGQETQYF
TRBV6-5	.	TRBJ2-7	.	TGTGCCAGCAGTTACGATGGACAGAACCACTACGAGCAGTACTTC	CASSYDGQNHYEQYF
TRBV6-1	TRBD1	TRBJ2-1	.	TGTGCCAGCAGTGACCCGGGACAGATATACAATGAGCAGTTCTTC	CASSDPGQIYNEQFF
TRBV6-6	.	TRBJ2-7	few	TGTGCCAGCAGTTACCGGGGGTGGGAGCAGTACTTC	CASSYRGWEQYF
TRBV18	.	TRBJ1-2	.	TGTGCCAGCTCACAGAGAAGACAGGCCGTCAACTATGGCTACACCTTC	CASSQRRQAVNYGYTF
TRBV6-1	TRBD2	TRBJ2-1	.	TGTGCCAGCAGTGATAGGGCTAGCGGCTACAATGAGCAGTTCTTC	CASSDRASGYNEQFF
TRBV6-5	.	TRBJ1-2	.	TGTGCCAGCAGCCTCGGGGGGGGGCGGTATGGCTACACCTTC	CASSLGGGRYGYTF
TRBV28	.	TRBJ1-1	.	TGTGCCAGCAGTCCCCTAGGGGGGGGCACTGAAGCTTTCTTT	CASSPLGGGTEAFF
TRBV15	TRBD2	TRBJ2-7	.	TGTGCCACCAGCAGACTAGCGGGGGGAGAGGTCGAGCAGTACTTC	CATSRLAGGEVEQYF
TRBV2	TRBD1	TRBJ2-6	.	TGTGCCAGCAGCGTAGGGGGCACTGGGGCCAACGTCCTGACTTTC	CASSVGGTGANVLTF
TRBV5-1	.	TRBJ1-1	once	TGCGCCAGCAGCGGATGGGGAAGTCGGGGCACTGAAGCTTTCTTT	CASSGWGSRGTEAFF